This TCR beta chain was found in a study of PD-1 blockade in classical Hodgkin lymphoma. At the level of the study: Every 2 weeks, patients got 3 mg/kg intravenous nivolumab.

Time point defined: cycle 4 day 1 (C4D1), after five to seven weeks of nivolumab. Each patient relapsed following autologous stem cell transplantation, and prior brentuximab vedotin exposure differed. Magnetic negative selection was used to purify CD4+ T cells from PBMCs that had been thawed. Clones were read by immunoSEQ multiplex PCR, and TCRdb kept only the in-frame ones, dropping some. The sample lists some 27,000 clones, approximately 80% occurring once. Germline CDR1 and CDR2: SEHNR and FQNEAQ (reference sequence). The CDR3 covers 13 residues. With 3 bases removed from V and 8 bases from J, the gap between germline ends came to 11 bases. Findings and limits, study-wide: The drivers behind the repertoire differences, possibly disease activity or prior therapy, remain undefined. The study reported lower baseline TCR diversity in newly diagnosed patients than in healthy donors. Complete responders matched newly diagnosed patients in baseline diversity.

Of note for this clone: Its cognate antigen is unknown.

The clonotype originates from a human donor with classical Hodgkin lymphoma. This sequence joins TRBV7-9 and TRBJ2-1; tentative D call: TRBD2 (5 bases). Specimen: CD4+ T cells from blood, collected before the fourth cycle of nivolumab. CDR3 DNA: TGTGCCAGCAGCTTCTACGGGGTACATGAGCAGTTCTTC. This gives the protein CASSFYGVHEQFF.